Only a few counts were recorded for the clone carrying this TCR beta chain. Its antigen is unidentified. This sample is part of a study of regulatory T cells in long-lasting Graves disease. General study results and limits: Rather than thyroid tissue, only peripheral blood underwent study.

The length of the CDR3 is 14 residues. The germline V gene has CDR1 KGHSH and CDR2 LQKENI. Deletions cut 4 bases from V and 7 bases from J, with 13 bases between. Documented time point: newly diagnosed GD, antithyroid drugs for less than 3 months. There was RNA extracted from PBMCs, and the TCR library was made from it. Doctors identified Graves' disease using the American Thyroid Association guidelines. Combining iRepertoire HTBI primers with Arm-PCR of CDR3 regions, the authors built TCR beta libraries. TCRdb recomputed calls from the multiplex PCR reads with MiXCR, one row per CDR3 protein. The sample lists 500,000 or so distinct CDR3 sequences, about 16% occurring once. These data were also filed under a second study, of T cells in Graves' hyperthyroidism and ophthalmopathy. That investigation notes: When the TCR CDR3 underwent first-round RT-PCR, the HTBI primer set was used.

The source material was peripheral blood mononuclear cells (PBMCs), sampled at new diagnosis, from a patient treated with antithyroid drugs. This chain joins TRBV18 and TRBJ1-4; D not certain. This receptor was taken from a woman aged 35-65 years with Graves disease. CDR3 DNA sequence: TGTGCCAGCTCACTCTCGTCCGGTAGTGAAAAACTGTTTTTT. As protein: CASSLSSGSEKLFF. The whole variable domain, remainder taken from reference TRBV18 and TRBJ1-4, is NAGVMQNPRHLVRRRGQEARLRCSPMKGHSHVYWYRQLPEEGLKFMVYLQKENIIDESGMPKERFSAEFPKEGPSILRIQQVVRGDSAAYFCASSLSSGSEKLFFGSGTQLSVL.